The 23 T cell receptor beta chains below all came from one sample that was sequenced in a study of CXCR3-negative and CXCR3-positive naive CD8 T cells (dated by TCRdb to between 2019 and 2020). Summary of the overall study and its limitations: TRB CDR3s from CXCR3-positive naive cells showed higher hydrophobicity (lower Kidera factor 4), lower energy, and higher strength and volume indices than CXCR3-negative naive cells.

Their antigens remain unidentified. The sample was run on a NextSeq 550. The Human TCR Profiling Kit (MiLaboratory) was used to make UMI-labeled 5' RACE TRB cDNA libraries. After the reads were reprocessed by TCRdb, one entry was made per CDR3 protein sequence, with no DNA. This sample's listing comprises some 130,000 distinct CDR3 sequences. About 0.37% of the sample is held by the ten biggest clonotypes. Sequencing used naive CXCR3+ CD8+ T cells from blood. Sample cell subset or site, as interpreted from the label and publication: CD45RO-CCR7+CD27+CD95- naive CD8+ T cells expressing CXCR3 (TNR3+). These receptors originate from a human donor in good health. Some clones in this sample may be carry-over from other donors' samples.

The chain links TRBV7-9 to TRBJ2-1; no DNA is available, so the TRBD1 call from TCRdb remains unchecked. Germline values: CDR1 SEHNR, CDR2 FQNEAQ (reference sequence). The CDR3 runs 15 residues. CDR3 amino acids: CASSLQGAPYNEQFF.

The chain has TRBV9 and TRBJ2-2; TCRdb names TRBD1, which stays unverified in the absence of DNA. The CDR3 has 17 amino acids. Germline values: CDR1 SGDLS, CDR2 YYNGEE. The chain's CDR3 is CASSASMAGTFTGELFF.

The rearrangement uses TRBV12-3 or TRBV12-4 and TRBJ2-1; TCRdb lists TRBD2, though no DNA is available to test this call. CDR3 length equals 15 residues. CDR3 amino acids: CASSWASLSLNEQFF.

The rearrangement uses TRBV20-1 and TRBJ1-4; without DNA, the TCRdb call of TRBD1 cannot be checked. The CDR3 has 12 residues. Germline CDR1 and CDR2: DFQATT and SNEGSKA (reference sequence). The CDR3 loop is CSASGTGEKLFF.

The chain employs TRBV3-1 and TRBJ2-7. Per germline, CDR1 LGHDT and CDR2 YNNKEL (reference sequence). The CDR3 totals 14 residues. The chain's CDR3 is CASSQDWADYEQYF.

The CDR3 loop is CASSLVFGGLSDEQYF. This chain connects TRBV7-9 to TRBJ2-7; TCRdb indicates TRBD1, and absent DNA this call remains unverified. CDR3 size: 16 residues. CDR1 is SEHNR, CDR2 FQNEAQ, per germline (reference sequence). The whole variable domain, remainder taken from reference TRBV7-9 and TRBJ2-7, is DTGVSQNPRHKITKRGQNVTFRCDPISEHNRLYWYRQTLGQGPEFLTYFQNEAQLEKSRLLSDRFSAERPKGSFSTLEIQRTEQGDSAMYLCASSLVFGGLSDEQYFGPGTRLTVT.

The chain carries TRBV30 and TRBJ2-5; TCRdb's D gene call, TRBD1, goes unchecked for lack of DNA. This CDR3 spans 14 amino acids. The germline gives CDR1 GTSNPN, CDR2 SVGIG (reference sequence). The CDR3: CASRRGGPKETQYF.

The V call is TRBV15, the J call TRBJ2-1. In germline, CDR1 is LNHNV, CDR2 YYDKDF (reference sequence). This CDR3 comprises 15 residues. CDR3 sequence: CATSRAEQIYNEQFF.

J is TRBJ2-7 and V is TRBV20-1. The CDR3 contains 13 residues. Per the germline V gene, CDR1 is DFQATT and CDR2 is SNEGSKA (reference sequence). The CDR3 here is CSARGLLSYEQYF.

This chain links TRBV28 with TRBJ2-2. The CDR3 extends over 14 amino acids. CDR1 MDHEN and CDR2 SYDVKM come from the germline V gene. CDR3 protein: CASTPTSAAGELFF.

CDR3 residues: CASSLATSATPYEQYF. This chain links TRBV13 with TRBJ2-7; TCRdb returns TRBD2, unconfirmable since there is no DNA. The CDR3 is made up of 16 amino acids. CDR1 and CDR2 (germline): PRHDT, FYEKMQ (reference sequence).

The rearrangement uses TRBV12-2 and TRBJ2-7; TCRdb proposes TRBD1, but this gene call is untestable without DNA. TRBV12-2 counts as a pseudogene. The CDR3 spans 13 residues. The CDR3 here is CASRYGTGDEQYF.

The chain links TRBV29-1 to TRBJ2-7. CDR3 length equals 14 residues. Germline V lookup: CDR1 SQVTM, CDR2 ANQGSEA. CDR3 in amino acids: CSVEAAGTSYEQYF.

The gene calls are TRBV12-3 or TRBV12-4 and TRBJ2-1; the D gene TCRdb calls, TRBD1, cannot be checked with no DNA. The CDR3 is 23 residues long. The CDR3 protein is CASSFTGLLNLGDKGQSYNEQFF.

The rearrangement uses TRBV7-6 and TRBJ2-1; TCRdb's D call, TRBD1, is unchecked because there is no DNA. The CDR3 extends over 16 amino acids. Germline lookup yields CDR1 SGHVS and CDR2 FNYEAQ. CDR3 sequence reads: CASSPLGWLGYNEQFF.

The chain uses TRBV28 and TRBJ2-7; the TCRdb call, TRBD1, lacks DNA for checking. This CDR3 has 14 residues. Germline V gives CDR1 MDHEN, CDR2 SYDVKM. The CDR3 is CASSLWGTSYEQYF.

This chain uses TRBV10-3 with TRBJ2-1. This CDR3 region has 11 residues. The germline V gene encodes CDR1 ENHRY and CDR2 SYGVKD. The CDR3 sequence is CAISEANEQFF.

This rearrangement joins TRBV14 to TRBJ2-7. CDR1 and CDR2 from the germline V gene are SGHDN and FVKESK. This CDR3 contains 13 residues. CDR3 protein: CASSQEAVYEQYF.

This chain connects TRBV12-3 or TRBV12-4 to TRBJ2-7. CDR3 length: 13 amino acids. CDR3 sequence: CASSPQQTYEQYF.

The chain has TRBV29-1 and TRBJ2-5; TCRdb proposes TRBD1, but this gene call is untestable without DNA. The germline CDR1 and CDR2 sequences are SQVTM and ANQGSEA. This CDR3 region has 11 residues. Here the CDR3 reads CSVGGGETQYF.

The chain couples TRBV29-1 to TRBJ1-1. This CDR3 has 12 amino acids. The germline V gene has CDR1 SQVTM and CDR2 ANQGSEA. This chain's CDR3 is CSVDSDGTEALF. Full variable domain (outside the CDR3, taken from reference TRBV29-1 and TRBJ1-1): SAVISQKPSRDICQRGTSLTIQCQVDSQVTMMFWYRQQPGQSLTLIATANQGSEATYESGFVIDKFPISRPNLTFSTLTVSNMSPEDSSIYLCSVDSDGTEALFGQGTRLTVV.

The chain combines TRBV28 with TRBJ1-1; TCRdb designates TRBD1, a call that cannot be tested without DNA. CDR3 length: 14 amino acids. Germline V gene sequence: CDR1 MDHEN, CDR2 SYDVKM. The chain's CDR3 is CASSSRTPNTEAFF.

The rearrangement links TRBV20-1 to TRBJ1-5. The length of the CDR3 is 11 residues. Germline CDR1 DFQATT, CDR2 SNEGSKA (reference sequence). This chain's CDR3 is CSASPSQPQHF.